What follows describes a single TCR beta chain. No cognate antigen has been identified for it. No base quality information exists; no much larger clone differs at one position. The data were obtained in a study of CD8+ T cells in alopecia areata (dated by TCRdb to 2017 to 2018). In terms of the full investigation: The treated patients took part in an open-label pilot trial in which moderate-to-severe alopecia areata was treated with oral tofacitinib at 5 to 10 mg twice daily. The RNA source kit depended on sample type: the PAXgene miRNA kit for fixed scalp, the miRNeasy kit for PBMCs, and the RNeasy kit for mouse skin. For the treated patients, the SALT score, which quantifies what percentage of scalp surface area is affected, served as the measure of disease severity. TCRbeta CDR3 regions were amplified by immunoSEQ multiplex PCR with 35 Vbeta forward and 13 Jbeta reverse primers. To study T cell clonal expansion in alopecia areata, the researchers applied high-throughput TCRbeta sequencing to both the C3H/HeJ mouse model and human patients. Clonality in the scalp was compared among normal scalp (n=4), patchy alopecia areata scalp (n=8), and alopecia totalis/universalis scalp (n=8). Tofacitinib-treated patients had biopsies at baseline and at 4 and 24 weeks of treatment, with a later scalp biopsy in several patients. Tofacitinib was given for 6 to 18 months, followed by 6 months of follow-up off drug to assess delayed response and recurrence. On the human side, TCRbeta sequencing was run on scalp tissue and on sorted CD4+ and CD8+ peripheral blood T cells from healthy controls and from alopecia areata patients with either patchy or totalis/universalis disease.

What the authors observed across the whole study: TCR sequences shared between patients were less clear than in mice, possibly partly because of HLA diversity in the patient population. Tofacitinib significantly lowered scalp clonality and the number of expanded CD8+ clones among the top 100 scalp clones. Lesional scalp, especially in alopecia totalis/universalis, showed higher clonality and more expanded CD8+ clones than normal scalp, suggesting antigenic drive. The treated cohort was small, with a single nonresponder, so links between baseline CD8+ expansion and response need larger studies. Unlike mouse skin, where gammadelta T cells dominate, normal human skin contains resident alphabeta T cells that get sequenced too, which complicates analysis of the scalp TCR repertoire. Many expanded lesional clones were found to persist in scalp and blood during tofacitinib treatment, and relapse after treatment cessation may be partly explained by this persistence.

The meaning of the sample's time point label: 24 weeks on oral tofacitinib. The sample's treatment or condition label, in plain terms: oral pan-JAK inhibitor, 5-10 mg twice daily. Lesional scalp punch biopsies and peripheral blood were obtained from alopecia areata patients. PBMCs were isolated by density centrifugation and stained for CD3, CD4 and CD8, after which CD4+ and CD8+ T cells were sorted on a FACSAria. The library was made by the immunoSEQ multiplex PCR assay. For TCR sequencing, RNA was extracted from every sample and reverse transcribed into cDNA to serve as template. SuperScript III was used for first-strand cDNA synthesis, primed with a 2:1 mix of oligo-dT and random hexamers. Amplification bias was assessed with a synthetic immune receptor repertoire, and residual bias was removed computationally. Regarding the original processing steps: Raw reads were preprocessed to remove errors, and CDR3 was defined by IMGT conventions from the conserved cysteine to phenylalanine. Clonality was calculated as 1 minus Shannon entropy normalized by log2 of the number of productive unique TCRs. Whether each scalp clone was CD4 or CD8 was inferred by checking scalp TCRbeta sequences against the CD4 and CD8 repertoires from sorted blood. TCRdb carries this immuneACCESS record with in-frame sequences only. Its versions omit some clonotypes, under half of them owing to an unresolved V gene in the studies checked, with the rest unexplained. V and J calls and clone size are copied from that table; D and trimming were computed from the DNA. The sample table lists about 76,000 clones, roughly 66% of them with a count of one. The top ten clones comprise roughly a quarter of the sample.

CDR1 and CDR2 (SEHNR, FQNEAQ) derive from the germline V gene (reference sequence). The V end loses 3 bases and the J end loses 6 bases, and a stretch of 8 bases separates them. The CDR3 sequence holds 12 residues, the cysteine and phenylalanine included. The only DNA kept is the CDR3, 36 bases in frame from the first base. The V and J segments used are TRBV7-9 and TRBJ2-5; possibly the D gene is TRBD2, per 6 matching bases. The origin of this receptor is a human donor with alopecia areata. Specimen: CD8+ T cells sorted from blood, collected at week 24, from a patient treated with tofacitinib. The base sequence is TGTGCCAGCAGCTTCGGGGGAAAGACCCAGTACTTC. Its protein reads: CASSFGGKTQYF.